This paragraph covers one T cell receptor (beta chain) sequence. Its antigen is not known. The data are from a study of T cell responses to AZD1222 COVID-19 vaccine. Study conclusions and caveats: CD4 TCRs covered the whole spike, strongest at regions 160-218 and 743-854. Once two AZD1222 doses were given, Spike-specific TCR breadth and depth went up.

There are 14 residues in the CDR3. V dropped 0 bases and J dropped 3 bases, with 8 bases sitting between them. Germline lookup yields CDR1 SNHLY and CDR2 FYNNEI. Here immunoSEQ multiplex PCR was the method, and the copy in TCRdb shows in-frame clones only, minus some. The sample lists 95,000 to 110,000 clones, about 90% occurring once. This sequence originates from an adult in good health. The chain links TRBV2 to TRBJ2-5, with D unclear. The sample here was peripheral blood, taken on day 0 of AZD1222 vaccination. Here the CDR3 reads CASSEARVEETQYF. The DNA for the CDR3 is TGTGCCAGCAGTGAAGCGCGAGTGGAAGAGACCCAGTACTTC. Looking up the rest from reference TRBV2 and TRBJ2-5 gives the full variable domain: EPEVTQTPSHQVTQMGQEVILRCVPISNHLYFYWYRQILGQKVEFLVSFYNNEISEKSEIFDDQFSVERPDGSNFTLKIRSTKLEDSAMYFCASSEARVEETQYFGPGTRLLVL.